The entry that follows covers one T cell receptor beta chain sequence. The source of the sample is a study of blood T cell repertoires in COVID-19. Study-level background: Both acute and convalescent COVID-19 samples were obtained from the United States, Italy and Spain. From T cells, B-cell-depleted T cells, or PBMCs came the material, which was cDNA or gDNA.

In Seattle, patients joined the study during active infection and were tracked longitudinally. V was shortened by 11 bases and J by 1 base, with 14 bases between the two germline ends. Germline V gene lookup returns CDR1 SGHAT and CDR2 FQNNGV. This CDR3 has 13 amino acids. As originally analysed: Researchers report that nucleated cell counts were estimated from reference gene primer amplification. Some clones are missing from TCRdb's copy, which holds only in-frame ones; the method was immunoSEQ multiplex PCR. That table furnishes V, J and clone size, whereas the DNA furnished D and trimming. The repertoire holds 50,000 or so clones, approximately 95% seen once, with less than 1.2% in the top ten.

The chain joins TRBV11-2 to TRBJ1-1, with a tentative D call TRBD1 (5 bases). The sample consisted of peripheral blood. This receptor was obtained from a man aged 55 to 70 with COVID-19, enrolled during active disease. The CDR3 protein is CAPGGGENTEAFF. CDR3 DNA sequence: TGTGCCCCTGGCGGGGGGGAGAACACTGAAGCTTTCTTT.